A selection of T cell receptor beta chains follows, all from one sample in a study of radiation and T cells in renal cell carcinoma. The table came from immunoSEQ multiplex PCR; TCRdb's copy has only in-frame clones and leaves some out. The repertoire holds some 14,000 clones, with around 66% as singletons. The sample consisted of tumor tissue, taken from a patient whose treatment included radiotherapy and nephrectomy. All receptors derive from a woman between 65 and 79 years old with renal cell carcinoma. Each CDR3 is given with its conserved first and last residue. The D gene is left open where the match is weak. Clone sizes are given selectively: once, few, many, or a class where the clone is expanded.

clone_size j_call v_call d_call cdr3_aa cdr3_nt
. TRBJ1-2 TRBV19 . CASSTTGGDGYTF TGTGCCAGTAGTACCACAGGAGGAGATGGCTACACCTTC
few TRBJ2-3 TRBV5-6 . CASSFGDPSTDTQYF TGTGCCAGCAGCTTTGGGGATCCCTCCACAGATACGCAGTATTTT
. TRBJ2-5 TRBV6-5 TRBD1 CASSYLGQGETQYF TGTGCCAGCAGTTATCTAGGACAGGGAGAGACCCAGTACTTC
. TRBJ2-6 TRBV4-1 . CASSQVIRGSGANVLTF TGCGCCAGCAGCCAAGTCATTAGGGGGTCTGGGGCCAACGTCCTGACTTTC
. TRBJ1-1 TRBV25-1 . CASSLADGEAFF TGTGCCAGCAGCTTGGCCGACGGTGAAGCTTTCTTT
. TRBJ2-2 TRBV7-9 TRBD2 CASSSSLADGELFF TGTGCCAGCAGCTCCAGCCTAGCGGATGGGGAGCTGTTTTTT
. TRBJ2-5 TRBV18 TRBD2 CASSPVSGSQETQYF TGTGCCAGCTCACCTGTCAGCGGGAGTCAAGAGACCCAGTACTTC
. TRBJ1-2 TRBV6-5 . CASSPGLYGYTF TGTGCCAGCAGTCCGGGGTTATATGGCTACACCTTC
. TRBJ1-2 TRBV6-5 TRBD1 CASSPDGTDGYGYTF TGTGCCAGCTCCCCCGACGGGACAGACGGCTATGGCTACACCTTC
. TRBJ1-1 TRBV6-6 . CASTWRTDTEAFF TGTGCCAGCACTTGGAGGACAGACACTGAAGCTTTCTTT
. TRBJ2-3 TRBV9 . CASSPREPLQDTQYF TGTGCCAGCAGCCCCCGGGAGCCTCTGCAAGATACGCAGTATTTT
. TRBJ1-4 TRBV6-5 TRBD1 CASSLQGGKSEKLFF TGTGCCAGCAGCCTACAGGGGGGGAAAAGTGAAAAACTGTTTTTT
few TRBJ2-3 TRBV5-5 . CASSLKDTQYF TGTGCCAGCAGCTTGAAAGATACGCAGTATTTT
few TRBJ1-1 TRBV29-1 . CSVEYLGNTEAFF TGCAGCGTTGAATATCTTGGGAACACTGAAGCTTTCTTT
medium-sized TRBJ1-2 TRBV5-4 . CASSLDKGGLYGYTF TGTGCCAGCAGCTTGGATAAGGGGGGTTTGTATGGCTACACCTTC
. TRBJ1-4 TRBV7-9 . CASSLINRVPSTNEKLFF TGTGCCAGCAGCTTGATTAACAGGGTCCCCTCAACTAATGAAAAACTGTTTTTT
few TRBJ2-5 TRBV7-2 . CASSLEQGETQYF TGTGCCAGCAGCTTAGAACAGGGTGAGACCCAGTACTTC
many TRBJ2-1 TRBV2 TRBD2 CAATSGSSYNEQFF TGTGCCGCCACTAGCGGTAGCTCCTACAATGAGCAGTTCTTC
few TRBJ2-7 TRBV21-1 . CASSKRGQGGGTYEQYF TGTGCCAGCAGCAAACGGGGGCAGGGAGGGGGCACCTACGAGCAGTACTTC
. TRBJ2-6 TRBV6-4 . CASSDSAASGANVLTF TGTGCCAGCAGTGACTCAGCGGCAAGTGGGGCCAACGTCCTGACTTTC
. TRBJ2-3 TRBV9 . CASGSGETSTDTQYF TGTGCCAGCGGCTCGGGGGAGACTAGCACAGATACGCAGTATTTT
. TRBJ2-5 TRBV5-1 TRBD2 CASSFVGLAGGRGETQYF TGCGCCAGCAGTTTTGTGGGACTAGCGGGAGGGCGTGGAGAGACCCAGTACTTC
medium-sized TRBJ1-5 TRBV19 . CASTPSTLGQPQHF TGTGCCAGTACCCCCAGCACCCTCGGCCAGCCCCAGCATTTT
. TRBJ1-5 TRBV5-4 TRBD1 CASSLGQGRPQHF TGTGCCAGCAGCCTGGGACAGGGGCGGCCCCAGCATTTT
once TRBJ2-7 TRBV18 . CASSRGAGATYEQYF TGTGCCAGCTCACGCGGGGCAGGTGCTACCTACGAGCAGTACTTC
. TRBJ1-1 TRBV7-2 TRBD1 CASSLVQGGDTEAFF TGTGCCAGCAGCTTAGTACAGGGGGGGGACACTGAAGCTTTCTTT
once TRBJ2-3 TRBV7-2 . CASSRLGSTDTQYF TGTGCCAGCAGTCGACTGGGGAGCACAGATACGCAGTATTTT
. TRBJ1-2 TRBV30 . CAWTLLGGVGYTF TGTGCCTGGACCCTTCTTGGAGGGGTTGGCTACACCTTC
medium-sized TRBJ1-5 TRBV5-1 . CASSYDRSQPQHF TGCGCCAGCAGCTATGACAGAAGCCAGCCCCAGCATTTT
. TRBJ1-2 TRBV30 . CAWDKDSPIYGYTF TGTGCCTGGGATAAGGACAGCCCAATCTATGGCTACACCTTC
few TRBJ2-7 TRBV19 TRBD2 CASKAGTSGSGQYF TGTGCCAGTAAAGCCGGGACTAGCGGATCGGGGCAGTACTTC
. TRBJ1-5 TRBV5-8 . CASSQDSNQPQHF TGTGCCAGCAGCCAGGACAGCAATCAGCCCCAGCATTTT
few TRBJ2-1 TRBV30 TRBD2 CAWSVLGTTLYNEQFF TGTGCCTGGAGTGTACTGGGGACTACGCTCTACAATGAGCAGTTCTTC
. TRBJ2-4 TRBV9 TRBD1 CASSAQGAGKNIQYF TGTGCCAGCAGCGCACAGGGGGCAGGCAAAAACATTCAGTACTTC
. TRBJ2-5 TRBV5-1 TRBD1 CASSLTGLGETQYF TGCGCCAGCAGCCTGACAGGGTTGGGGGAGACCCAGTACTTC
. TRBJ2-5 TRBV6-6 TRBD1 CASSTPTGTQETQYF TGTGCCAGCAGCACTCCGACAGGGACCCAAGAGACCCAGTACTTC
. TRBJ1-2 TRBV9 . CASSVDRDWANYGYTF TGTGCCAGCAGCGTGGACCGGGACTGGGCTAACTATGGCTACACCTTC